This entry lists 8 T cell receptor beta chains sequenced from one sample in a study of CD8 T cells in ankylosing spondylitis (dated by TCRdb to about 2017). Beyond this particular receptor, the publication reports: A TCR beta motif made up of about eight highly homologous amino acid variants appeared to be characteristic of blood from ankylosing spondylitis patients.

The library came from 5' RACE. Sequenced on an Illumina HiSeq 2500. Using fastp trimming at Q25 and MiXCR clonotype assembly, TCRdb reanalyzed the public sequencing data and kept in-frame beta chains. Rows with a matching CDR3 protein are joined into one entry that keeps the most common DNA and genes. In all, the sample holds roughly 490,000 distinct CDR3 sequences, and less than 6% of those were seen once. The ten largest clonotypes hold under 4.5% of the sample. Their target antigens are unknown. Material: blood, either unsorted or a sorted T cell fraction (not recorded which). The receptors derive from a male donor with ankylosing spondylitis.

There are many counts of this clonotype. The chain combines TRBV11-2 with TRBJ2-1, with 7 bases that match TRBD2. The CDR3 spans 16 residues. CDR1 is SGHAT, CDR2 FQNNGV, per germline. V lost 5 bases and J lost 6; bases outside the gene matches: 13. CDR3 residues: CASSLISSGTFNEQFF. The CDR3 DNA reads as TGTGCCAGCAGCCTCATCTCAAGCGGGACTTTCAATGAGCAGTTCTTC.

This clonotype came up many times. The chain employs TRBV20-1 and TRBJ2-4; the D gene is possibly TRBD1 (6 bases). The germline gives CDR1 DFQATT, CDR2 SNEGSKA (reference sequence). V lost 7 bases, J lost 0 bases, and 16 bases lay in between. This CDR3 spans 15 amino acids. CDR3 in DNA: TGCAGTGGCAGGACAGACGAACTAGCCAAAAACATTCAGTACTTC. Translating it yields CSGRTDELAKNIQYF.

This clonotype was detected ten times or more. The rearrangement links TRBV5-1 to TRBJ2-1, with D perhaps matching TRBD2 (6 bases). The ends were cut back, 9 bases at V and 8 bases at J, with 18 bases in the middle. Germline V lookup: CDR1 SGHRS, CDR2 YFSETQ. The CDR3 has 13 residues. The CDR3 spells CATSRGPNDEQFF. CDR3 coding DNA: TGCGCCACCTCGCGGGGCCCCAACGATGAGCAGTTCTTC.

There are many counts of this clonotype. The chain's CDR3 is CASSFVPGVSPEAFF. DNA for the CDR3: TGTGCCAGCAGTTTTGTCCCAGGGGTTTCTCCTGAAGCTTTCTTT. The chain employs TRBV27 and TRBJ1-1, with D maybe TRBD1 (6 bases). Germline loops: CDR1 MNHEY, CDR2 SMNVEV (reference sequence). The CDR3 length is 15 residues. The V and J ends lost 3 bases and 6 bases respectively, with 17 bases between them.

The chain employs TRBV5-1 and TRBJ2-2; D is possibly TRBD1 (6 bases). The germline V and J ends were trimmed by 6 bases and 5 bases, with 11 bases remaining between them. CDR1 and CDR2 from the germline V gene are SGHRS and YFSETQ. CDR3 length: 13 residues. The CDR3 sequence: CASTGQITGELFF. CDR3 in DNA: TGCGCCAGCACAGGACAGATAACCGGGGAGCTGTTTTTT.

The sample holds many counts of this clonotype. Here the CDR3 DNA reads TGCGCCAGCAGCTCGGGCAGGGAGGGCACCGGGGAGCTGTTTTTT. It specifies CASSSGREGTGELFF. This sequence joins TRBV5-1 and TRBJ2-2, with 7 bases that match TRBD2. CDR3 length equals 15 residues. Looked up from germline, CDR1 is SGHRS and CDR2 is YFSETQ. V trimming: 3 bases; J trimming: 4 bases; junction bases outside the gene matches: 6.

At least ten counts were recorded for this clonotype. J is TRBJ2-3 and V is TRBV7-8, with TRBD2 matching 10 bases. Germline assignment: CDR1 SGHVS and CDR2 FQNEAQ. The CDR3 sequence is 16 residues long. V was clipped by 1 base and J by 2 bases; unmatched bases: 3. CDR3 residues: CASSLGAGGPTDTQYF. DNA for the CDR3: TGTGCCAGCAGCTTAGGAGCGGGAGGGCCCACAGATACGCAGTATTTT.

This clonotype was observed at least ten times. The rearrangement joins TRBV29-1 to TRBJ2-7; 8 positions match TRBD2. Germline-derived CDR1 and CDR2 are SQVTM and ANQGSEA. The V and J ends lost 4 bases and 2 bases, in that order; junction bases with no gene match: 1. The CDR3 runs to 12 residues. This CDR3 is CSVAGGAYEQYF. CDR3 bases: TGCAGCGTTGCGGGAGGGGCCTACGAGCAGTACTTC.